This T cell receptor (beta chain) comes out of a study of blood T cell repertoires in COVID-19. Across the study: Samples of COVID-19 (acute and convalescent) were obtained from the United States, Italy and Spain. Sources were T cells, B-cell-depleted T cells, or PBMCs; the material itself was cDNA or gDNA.

In the source study's methods: Scientists estimated how many nucleated cells there were by amplifying reference gene primers. Clones were sequenced by immunoSEQ multiplex PCR, and TCRdb holds only the in-frame ones, with some missing. V and J calls and clone size are copied from that table; D and trimming were computed from the DNA. This sample has about 99,000 clones, with roughly 80% found just once. The CDR3 covers 16 residues. Trimming took off 0 bases at V and 3 bases at J, with 13 bases between the two ends. Germline V gene lookup returns CDR1 LGHNA and CDR2 YSLEER. Sequenced: peripheral blood. The rearrangement uses TRBV4-3 and TRBJ2-3, with a weak D call TRBD1 (6 bases). The TCR comes from a man aged 55 to 70 with acute or convalescent COVID-19. The CDR3 region is CASSQDFRRGTDTQYF. The CDR3 DNA sequence: TGCGCCAGCAGCCAAGATTTTCGTAGGGGGACAGATACGCAGTATTTT.